A selection of T cell receptor beta chains follows, all from one sample in a study of cytomegalovirus exposure and HLA in healthy donors. TCRdb keeps only in-frame clones here, not all; method: immunoSEQ multiplex PCR. The sample lists around 57,000 clones; roughly 90% were seen once. The sequenced material came from PBMCs. The receptors come from a man younger than 40 in good health and CMV-seropositive. The CDR3 runs from the conserved cysteine through the conserved F or W. Fields, in order: D gene, V gene, clone size, J gene, CDR3 protein, CDR3 DNA. A D gene is named only where the DNA matches it firmly. Rows may omit the clone size; those that give it use once, few, many or a size class.

>TRBD1|TRBV2|once|TRBJ2-7
CASSEGQGNHEQYF
TGTGCCAGCAGTGAGGGACAGGGGAACCACGAGCAGTACTTC
>TRBD1|TRBV30|-|TRBJ1-5
CAWGTAKQRFGISNQPQHF
TGTGCCTGGGGGACAGCTAAGCAAAGGTTCGGCATCAGCAATCAGCCCCAGCATTTT
>-|TRBV19|-|TRBJ2-7
CASSRPGLWMQYF
TGTGCCAGTAGTAGACCGGGACTCTGGATGCAGTACTTC
>-|TRBV4-1|-|TRBJ1-1
CASRTDRTFRNTEAFF
TGCGCCAGCAGGACCGACAGGACCTTTAGGAACACTGAAGCTTTCTTT
>TRBD2|TRBV9|-|TRBJ2-5
CASSVVNGRTETQYF
TGTGCCAGCAGCGTAGTAAACGGGAGGACAGAGACCCAGTACTTC
>TRBD2|TRBV11-3|-|TRBJ2-1
CASSWEAGEGDNEQFF
TGTGCCAGCAGCTGGGAAGCGGGAGAAGGTGACAATGAGCAGTTCTTC
>TRBD1|TRBV7-9|-|TRBJ2-7
CSSSSPVGTGGQEQYF
TGTTCCAGCAGCTCACCCGTAGGGACAGGGGGCCAAGAGCAGTACTTC
>TRBD2|TRBV7-9|-|TRBJ2-1
CASSTQIGTSGRNEQFF
TGTGCCAGCAGCACACAGATCGGGACTAGCGGGAGAAATGAGCAGTTCTTC
>TRBD1|TRBV7-9|-|TRBJ1-3
CSSSSKQTGVGNTIYF
TGTTCCAGCAGCTCGAAACAGACAGGGGTAGGAAACACCATATATTTT
>-|TRBV5-1|-|TRBJ1-1
CASSSEGNTEAFF
TGCGCCAGCAGCTCGGAGGGGAACACTGAAGCTTTCTTT
>TRBD2|TRBV7-7|-|TRBJ2-7
CASSTTSGSSEQYF
TGTGCTAGCAGCACAACTAGCGGGAGTAGCGAGCAGTACTTC
>TRBD1|TRBV2|once|TRBJ1-1
CASRNYRGKTEAFF
TGTGCCAGCAGGAACTACAGGGGTAAGACTGAAGCTTTCTTT
>-|TRBV6-1|-|TRBJ1-4
CASSEYRGAETNEKLFF
TGTGCCAGCAGTGAATATCGGGGGGCTGAAACTAATGAAAAACTGTTTTTT
>-|TRBV9|-|TRBJ2-7
CASSVGGRAYEQYF
TGTGCCAGCAGCGTAGGAGGGCGGGCCTACGAGCAGTACTTC
>-|TRBV4-1|-|TRBJ1-1
CASSLSRTAILTRDTEAFF
TGCGCCAGCAGCCTCTCACGGACAGCCATCCTAACGAGGGACACTGAAGCTTTCTTT
>-|TRBV25-1|-|TRBJ1-2
CASSEHTPPYGYTF
TGTGCCAGCAGTGAACACACACCTCCCTATGGCTACACCTTC
>-|TRBV29-1|-|TRBJ2-7
CSVAGPDEQYF
TGCAGCGTTGCAGGGCCCGACGAGCAGTACTTC
>-|TRBV5-6|-|TRBJ1-4
CASSWGDLNEKLFF
TGTGCCAGCAGCTGGGGGGACTTAAATGAAAAACTGTTTTTT
>TRBD1|TRBV28|-|TRBJ1-2
CASSFRTGRHNYGYTF
TGTGCCAGCAGTTTTCGGACAGGGAGGCACAACTATGGCTACACCTTC
>-|TRBV2|once|TRBJ1-1
CASSEGGGVGAFF
TGTGCCAGCAGTGAAGGCGGGGGCGTGGGGGCTTTCTTT
>TRBD2|TRBV9|-|TRBJ2-1
CASSVSSGTTNNEQFF
TGTGCCAGCAGCGTTTCCTCCGGGACTACAAACAATGAGCAGTTCTTC
>-|TRBV14|-|TRBJ2-7
CASSQFFQSYEQYF
TGTGCCAGCAGCCAATTCTTCCAGTCCTACGAGCAGTACTTC
>TRBD1|TRBV18|once|TRBJ2-1
CASSRRDRDDEQFF
TGTGCCAGCTCACGCCGGGACAGGGATGACGAGCAGTTCTTC
>TRBD1|TRBV6-6|once|TRBJ1-1
CASSYLWTGTTEAFF
TGTGCCAGCAGTTACCTATGGACAGGGACCACTGAAGCTTTCTTT
>-|TRBV7-9|-|TRBJ2-1
CASTSGTYNEQFF
TGTGCCAGCACCTCCGGGACCTACAATGAGCAGTTCTTC
>-|TRBV2|-|TRBJ1-2
CASSEEGWYGYTF
TGTGCCAGCAGTGAGGAGGGGTGGTATGGCTACACCTTC
>TRBD2|TRBV12-5|-|TRBJ2-3
CASVPSGGDTQYF
TGTGCTAGTGTTCCTAGCGGGGGTGATACGCAGTATTTT
>TRBD2|TRBV11-3|-|TRBJ2-1
CASSLVSSGMDEQFF
TGTGCCAGCAGCTTAGTTTCCAGCGGGATGGATGAGCAGTTCTTC
>TRBD2|TRBV30|-|TRBJ2-3
CAWSVSGRSTDTQYF
TGTGCCTGGAGTGTGAGCGGGAGAAGCACAGATACGCAGTATTTT
>-|TRBV19|-|TRBJ2-3
CASSRQDTDTQYF
TGTGCCAGTTCTCGCCAGGACACAGATACGCAGTATTTT
>-|TRBV7-3|few|TRBJ1-3
CASSPTGFGNTIYF
TGTGCCAGCAGCCCAACAGGTTTCGGAAACACCATATATTTT
>-|TRBV6-5|few|TRBJ1-2
CASSEGQGIYGYTF
TGTGCCAGCAGTGAAGGCCAGGGAATCTATGGCTACACCTTC
>TRBD2|TRBV14|-|TRBJ2-1
CASSPLALAGGSGNEQFF
TGTGCCAGCAGCCCCCTGGCATTAGCGGGAGGATCTGGGAATGAGCAGTTCTTC
>-|TRBV29-1|-|TRBJ2-3
CSVLARTSTDTQYF
TGCAGCGTCCTAGCGAGAACTAGCACAGATACGCAGTATTTT
>-|TRBV19|-|TRBJ1-5
CASTEARYQPQHF
TGTGCCAGTACCGAAGCCCGATATCAGCCCCAGCATTTT
>-|TRBV19|-|TRBJ2-1
CASSIESSYNEQFF
TGTGCCAGTAGTATTGAGAGCTCCTACAATGAGCAGTTCTTC
>-|TRBV28|-|TRBJ2-7
CASNFGSALSYEQYF
TGTGCCAGCAACTTCGGGAGTGCCCTTTCCTACGAGCAGTACTTC
>-|TRBV27|-|TRBJ1-5
CASSSLNQPQHF
TGTGCCAGCAGTTCCCTCAATCAGCCCCAGCATTTT